This is a list of T cell receptor beta chains from one sample in a study of long-term antiretroviral therapy in people with HIV. Sequenced by immunoSEQ multiplex PCR; TCRdb stores in-frame clones only, minus some. The sample holds about 9,200 clones, roughly 70% seen once. Sequencing used unsorted PBMCs, obtained 1.8 years before starting antiretroviral therapy. All receptors come from a man aged 40-55 years with HIV. Each CDR3 is given with its conserved first and last residue. D genes are given only for firm matches. Clone size, where shown, is once, few, many, or a class for clones that have expanded.

>TRBJ1-6|TRBD1|few|TRBV6-1
TGTGCCAGCAGTGAACAGGGGGGGAATAATTCACCCCTCCACTTT
CASSEQGGNNSPLHF
>TRBJ1-1|.|.|TRBV29-1
TGCAGCGTTGCGGGGGACCTGAACACTGAAGCTTTCTTT
CSVAGDLNTEAFF
>TRBJ2-7|.|.|TRBV7-2
TGTGCCAGCAGCCCCGTGGCAGATCACTACGAGCAGTACTTC
CASSPVADHYEQYF
>TRBJ1-5|.|.|TRBV19
TGTGCCAGTAGTATAGGGGAGGCCAATCAGCCCCAGCATTTT
CASSIGEANQPQHF
>TRBJ2-5|.|.|TRBV18
TGTGCCAGCTCACCACCGAGTTCTCGGGAGACCCAGTACTTC
CASSPPSSRETQYF
>TRBJ2-7|.|.|TRBV6-6
TGTGCCAGCAGGGGCAATCTCGGTTCCGAGCAGTACTTC
CASRGNLGSEQYF
>TRBJ1-4|.|.|TRBV5-5
TGTGCCAGCAACATACTGGGGGAAACTAATGAAAAACTGTTTTTT
CASNILGETNEKLFF
>TRBJ2-7|.|.|TRBV14
TGTGCCAGCAGCCAAGATGAGGACAGGACTAACTCCTACGAGCAGTACTTC
CASSQDEDRTNSYEQYF
>TRBJ2-5|TRBD1|.|TRBV13
TGTGCCAGCAGCATAGGGACAGGGGAGACCCAGTACTTC
CASSIGTGETQYF
>TRBJ2-7|.|.|TRBV7-2
TGTGCCAGCAGCTCAATGCAACGGACTGTCTACGAGCAGTACTTC
CASSSMQRTVYEQYF
>TRBJ1-5|.|.|TRBV30
TGTGCCTGGAGTGTAGATGTCTACAATCAGCCCCAGCATTTT
CAWSVDVYNQPQHF
>TRBJ2-1|.|.|TRBV4-1
TGCGCCAGCAGCAAATGGGGCCCAGGTGAGCAGTTCTTC
CASSKWGPGEQFF
>TRBJ1-2|.|few|TRBV6-6
TGTGCCGGGGGGCTTCCTCCCTATGGCTACACCTTC
CAGGLPPYGYTF
>TRBJ2-7|.|few|TRBV13
TGTGCCAGCAGCTTAGGCGACAGACTTTCCTCCTACGAGCAGTACTTC
CASSLGDRLSSYEQYF
>TRBJ2-7|TRBD2|.|TRBV18
TGTGCCAGCTCAATGACTAGCGGGTCTAGCTCCTACGAGCAGTACTTC
CASSMTSGSSSYEQYF
>TRBJ2-3|.|.|TRBV7-9
TGTGCCAGCAGCTTGGATCATAGCACAGATACGCAGTATTTT
CASSLDHSTDTQYF
>TRBJ2-7|.|.|TRBV2
TGTGCCAGCGGAGGGACAGTTCCCTACGAGCAGTACTTC
CASGGTVPYEQYF
>TRBJ2-3|TRBD2|once|TRBV6-1
TGTGCCACCACAGCGGGACCTAGCACAGATACGCAGTATTTT
CATTAGPSTDTQYF
>TRBJ2-1|.|.|TRBV7-2
TGTGCCAGCAGCTTAGACGGGGGTGAGCAGTTCTTC
CASSLDGGEQFF
>TRBJ1-1|.|.|TRBV29-1
TGCAGCGTTGAACGACACCTCGACACTGAAGCTTTCTTT
CSVERHLDTEAFF
>TRBJ1-1|.|.|TRBV27
TGTGCCAGCAGTTTACGGGGCTTTGATTCGGCTTTCTTT
CASSLRGFDSAFF
>TRBJ2-2|TRBD2|.|TRBV4-1
TGCGCCAGCAGCCAAGAGGGGAGCGGGGACACCGGGGAGCTGTTTTTT
CASSQEGSGDTGELFF
>TRBJ1-1|.|.|TRBV5-6
TGTGCCAGCAGCTTCCAACCCGAAACGGGGGACACTGAAGCTTTCTTT
CASSFQPETGDTEAFF
>TRBJ1-2|.|.|TRBV27
TGTGCCAGCAGCCCTCGAATGTGGGGGGGAGATGGCTACACCTTC
CASSPRMWGGDGYTF
>TRBJ1-4|.|.|TRBV14
TGTGCCAGCAGCCAAGATTTTGGAAGACCGGATGGAGGAAAACTGTTTTTT
CASSQDFGRPDGGKLFF
>TRBJ1-3|.|.|TRBV10-3
TGTGCCATCACGGCCGTTTCTGGAAACACCATATATTTT
CAITAVSGNTIYF
>TRBJ1-1|.|.|TRBV7-8
TGTGCCAGCAGCTCGACTTTGGGGGGACGTAAGAACACTGAAGCTTTCTTT
CASSSTLGGRKNTEAFF
>TRBJ1-2|TRBD1|.|TRBV9
TGTGCCAGCAGCACCCGACAGGGAGCTAACTATGGCTACACCTTC
CASSTRQGANYGYTF
>TRBJ2-2|.|.|TRBV2
TGTGCCAGCAGTGAAAGCCACCGGAACACCGGGGAGCTGTTTTTT
CASSESHRNTGELFF
>TRBJ1-2|TRBD1|.|TRBV2
TGTGCCAGCAGGCCGGGACAGAGTAACTATGGCTACACCTTC
CASRPGQSNYGYTF
>TRBJ2-6|TRBD2|.|TRBV5-6
TGTGCCAGCAGCCTCTGGGGGGGGTCTGAGGCCAACGTCCTGACTTTC
CASSLWGGSEANVLTF
>TRBJ2-3|.|.|TRBV10-3
TGTGCCATCAGTGGGGGATTTTTCACAGATACGCAGTATTTT
CAISGGFFTDTQYF
>TRBJ1-1|TRBD1|few|TRBV6-6
TGTGCCAGCAGTTTTGGAGGGACAGGGAACACTGAAGCTTTCTTT
CASSFGGTGNTEAFF
>TRBJ1-5|TRBD1|.|TRBV7-9
TGTGCCAGCAGCTTGGGAGGAGGGGGCGGGCAGCCCCAGCATTTT
CASSLGGGGGQPQHF
>TRBJ1-1|.|.|TRBV30
TGTGCCTGGAGTCGACAGGTTGAAGCTTTCTTT
CAWSRQVEAFF
>TRBJ1-2|TRBD1|.|TRBV6-1
TGTGCCAGCAGTGGGGGACAGGAGAACTATGGCTACACCTTC
CASSGGQENYGYTF
>TRBJ1-2|TRBD1|.|TRBV7-2
TGTGCCAGCAGCCCCGGACAGGCGAACTATGGCTACACCTTC
CASSPGQANYGYTF
>TRBJ1-4|.|.|TRBV7-9
TGTGCCAGCAGCTTAGCGGCGGGGGCAACTAATGAAAAACTGTTTTTT
CASSLAAGATNEKLFF
>TRBJ2-7|.|.|TRBV19
TGTGCCAGTTCGCAGGGTCCCTACGAGCAGTACTTC
CASSQGPYEQYF
>TRBJ1-4|TRBD1|.|TRBV4-1
TGCGCCAGCAGCCCGAGGACAGGTTCAACTAATGAAAAACTGTTTTTT
CASSPRTGSTNEKLFF
>TRBJ2-3|.|.|TRBV6-5
TGTGCCAGCAGTTACTCGGCGAGGGATACGCAGTATTTT
CASSYSARDTQYF
>TRBJ1-2|.|.|TRBV2
TGTGCCAGCTCTAACAGTTTTTTCGGCTACACCTTC
CASSNSFFGYTF
>TRBJ1-5|.|once|TRBV27
TGTGCCAGTGGAGCCCAGGGCAATCAGCCCCAGCATTTT
CASGAQGNQPQHF
>TRBJ1-1|.|.|TRBV2
TGTGCCAGCATAGGGCAGGGTGGGAAAGGAGAAGCTTTCTTT
CASIGQGGKGEAFF